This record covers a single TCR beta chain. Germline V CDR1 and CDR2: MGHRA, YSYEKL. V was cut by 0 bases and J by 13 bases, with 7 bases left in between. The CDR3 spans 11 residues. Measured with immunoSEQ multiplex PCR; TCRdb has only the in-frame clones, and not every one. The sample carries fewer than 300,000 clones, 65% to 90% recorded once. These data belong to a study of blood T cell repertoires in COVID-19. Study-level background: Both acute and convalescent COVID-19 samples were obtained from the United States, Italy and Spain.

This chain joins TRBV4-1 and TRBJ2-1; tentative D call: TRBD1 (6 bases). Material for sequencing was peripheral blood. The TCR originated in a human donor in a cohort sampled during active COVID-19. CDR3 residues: CASSQDRGQFF. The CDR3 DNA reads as TGCGCCAGCAGCCAAGACAGGGGCCAGTTCTTC.